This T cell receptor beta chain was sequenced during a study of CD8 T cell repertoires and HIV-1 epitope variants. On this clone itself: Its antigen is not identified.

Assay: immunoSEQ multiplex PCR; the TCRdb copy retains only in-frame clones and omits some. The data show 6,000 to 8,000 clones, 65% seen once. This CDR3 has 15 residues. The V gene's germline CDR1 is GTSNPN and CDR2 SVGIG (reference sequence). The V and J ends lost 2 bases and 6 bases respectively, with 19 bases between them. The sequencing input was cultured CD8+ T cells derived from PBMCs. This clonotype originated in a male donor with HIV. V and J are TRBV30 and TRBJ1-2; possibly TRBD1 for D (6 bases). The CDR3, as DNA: TGTGCCTGGAGTCCCCCTCCACCCTCAGGGGATGGCTACACCTTC. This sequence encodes CAWSPPPPSGDGYTF. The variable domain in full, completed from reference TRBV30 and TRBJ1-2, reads SQTIHQWPATLVQPVGSPLSLECTVEGTSNPNLYWYRQAAGRGLQLLFYSVGIGQISSEVPQNLSASRPQDRQFILSSKKLLLSDSGFYLCAWSPPPPSGDGYTFGSGTRLTVV.